These T cell receptor beta chains were read from a single sample in a study of Graves' ophthalmopathy and Graves' hyperthyroidism. TCRdb called the multiplex PCR reads again in MiXCR, with one record for every CDR3 protein. Here the sample spans approximately 210,000 distinct CDR3 sequences, around a fifth being singletons. The material sequenced was peripheral blood. The receptors come from a woman between 50 and 59 years old with Graves' ophthalmopathy. Each CDR3 is given with its conserved first and last residue. D genes are given only for firm matches. Expanded clones get a size class; other rows say once, few or many, or leave the size out.

D,size,J,V,DNA,CDR3
-,many,TRBJ2-7,TRBV7-2,TGTGCCAGCACCCTTGAGAGCGTTGAGGGCCACGAGCAGTACTTC,CASTLESVEGHEQYF
-,-,TRBJ1-2,TRBV7-2,TGTGCCAGCAGCCGCAACAGGTTCGATGGCTACACCTTC,CASSRNRFDGYTF
-,few,TRBJ2-5,TRBV20-1,TGCAGTGCTAGAGTTTTGTCAGGGGCAGAGACCCAGTACTTC,CSARVLSGAETQYF
-,many,TRBJ2-7,TRBV6-1,TGTCCCAGCAGTACAAAACAGGGAGTCACCTACGAGCAGTACTTC,CPSSTKQGVTYEQYF
-,-,TRBJ1-1,TRBV6-1,TGTGCCAGCAGAGACAGGATGAACACTGAAGCTTTCTTT,CASRDRMNTEAFF
-,few,TRBJ1-1,TRBV27,TGTGCCAGCAGTTTACGTGGACCCGATGAAGCTTTCTTT,CASSLRGPDEAFF
TRBD1,many,TRBJ2-7,TRBV19,TGTGCCAGTAGTCCCCGGGACAGGGGTGGGGACGAGCAGTACTTC,CASSPRDRGGDEQYF
-,-,TRBJ1-5,TRBV6-1,TGTGCCACCGAAACCCCAGGGGTGGGTCAGCCCCAGCATTTT,CATETPGVGQPQHF
TRBD2,few,TRBJ2-7,TRBV13,TGTGCCAGCAGCCGGACTAGCGGGAGTTACTCCTACGAGCAGTACTTC,CASSRTSGSYSYEQYF
-,-,TRBJ1-1,TRBV6-2/TRBV6-3,TGTGCCAGCAGTCTGACGGGAATGTACGCTGAAGCTTTCTTT,CASSLTGMYAEAFF
-,many,TRBJ2-7,TRBV6-5,TGTGCCAGCACCCTGCCTTCCTACGAGCAGTACTTC,CASTLPSYEQYF
-,once,TRBJ1-6,TRBV6-1,TGTGCCAGCAGGCCGACAGGCCCCTACTATTCACCCCTCCACTTT,CASRPTGPYYSPLHF
-,many,TRBJ2-5,TRBV5-1,TGCGCCAGCAGCGCCCAAGGGAGCGAGACCCAGTACTTC,CASSAQGSETQYF
TRBD1,-,TRBJ1-1,TRBV9,TGTGCCAGCAGCACCCAGGGACAGGAAAACACTGAAGCTTTCTTT,CASSTQGQENTEAFF
TRBD1,many,TRBJ1-6,TRBV12-3/TRBV12-4,TGTGCCAGCAGGGCCCGGGACAGGAATAATTCACCCCTCCACTTT,CASRARDRNNSPLHF
TRBD1,-,TRBJ1-2,TRBV28,TGTGCCAGCAGTTCCCTCGGACAGGTTAACTATGGCTACACCTTC,CASSSLGQVNYGYTF
TRBD1,many,TRBJ2-5,TRBV20-1,TGCAGTGCTGACAGGGAAGAGACCCAGTACTTC,CSADREETQYF
TRBD1,many,TRBJ2-5,TRBV7-6,TGTGCCAGCAGCTTGACAGGGGGCCTAGAGACCCAGTACTTC,CASSLTGGLETQYF
-,many,TRBJ1-6,TRBV29-1,TGCAGCGTTGCGGCAGGGTTTAATTCACCCCTCCACTTT,CSVAAGFNSPLHF
-,many,TRBJ2-7,TRBV7-9,TGTGCCAGCAGCTTACCCGGGGCAAGCGAGCAGTACTTC,CASSLPGASEQYF
-,many,TRBJ1-1,TRBV13,TGTGCCAGCAGCCCTCCGGTGAACACTGAAGCTTTCTTT,CASSPPVNTEAFF
-,many,TRBJ2-7,TRBV5-1,TGCGCCAGCAGCTTGGCCGTTTTTGCGGAGCAGTACTTC,CASSLAVFAEQYF
-,many,TRBJ2-5,TRBV25-1,TGTGCCAGCAGCAACCCGGGACCCCAAGAGACCCAGTACTTC,CASSNPGPQETQYF
-,many,TRBJ1-1,TRBV5-1,TGCGCCAGCAGCTTGTCCCAGGGAGCCACTGAAGCTTTCTTT,CASSLSQGATEAFF